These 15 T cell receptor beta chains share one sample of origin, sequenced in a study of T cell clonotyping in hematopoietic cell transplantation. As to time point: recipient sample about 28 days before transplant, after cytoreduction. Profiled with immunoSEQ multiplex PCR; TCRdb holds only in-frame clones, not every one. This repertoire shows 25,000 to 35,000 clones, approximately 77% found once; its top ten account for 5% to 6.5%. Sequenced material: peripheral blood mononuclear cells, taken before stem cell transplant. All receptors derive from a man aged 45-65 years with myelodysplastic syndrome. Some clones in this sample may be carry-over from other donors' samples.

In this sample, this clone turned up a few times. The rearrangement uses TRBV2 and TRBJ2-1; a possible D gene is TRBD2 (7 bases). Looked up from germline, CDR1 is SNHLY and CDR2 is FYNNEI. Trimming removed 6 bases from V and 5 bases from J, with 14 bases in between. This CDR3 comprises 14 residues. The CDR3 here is CASRQGAGNNEQFF. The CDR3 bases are TGTGCCAGCAGACAGGGAGCGGGGAACAATGAGCAGTTCTTC.

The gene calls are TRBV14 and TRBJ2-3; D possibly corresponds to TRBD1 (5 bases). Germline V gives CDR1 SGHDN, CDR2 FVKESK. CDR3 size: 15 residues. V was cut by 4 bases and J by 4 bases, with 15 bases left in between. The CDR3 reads CASSPTGSTADTQYF. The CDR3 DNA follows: TGTGCCAGCAGCCCCACAGGATCCACGGCAGATACGCAGTATTTT.

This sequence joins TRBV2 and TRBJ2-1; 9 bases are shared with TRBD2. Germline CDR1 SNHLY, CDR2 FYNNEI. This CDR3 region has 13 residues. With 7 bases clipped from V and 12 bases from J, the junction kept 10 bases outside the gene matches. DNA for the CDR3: TGTGCCAGCATAGGGAGCGGGAGGAGGCGGCAGTTCTTC. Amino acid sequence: CASIGSGRRRQFF.

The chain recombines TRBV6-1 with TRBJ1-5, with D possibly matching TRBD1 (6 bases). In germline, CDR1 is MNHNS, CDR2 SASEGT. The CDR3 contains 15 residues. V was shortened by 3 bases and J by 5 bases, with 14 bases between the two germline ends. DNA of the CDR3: TGTGCCAGCAGTGACCAACAGGGTAGGCATCAGCCCCAGCATTTT. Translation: CASSDQQGRHQPQHF.

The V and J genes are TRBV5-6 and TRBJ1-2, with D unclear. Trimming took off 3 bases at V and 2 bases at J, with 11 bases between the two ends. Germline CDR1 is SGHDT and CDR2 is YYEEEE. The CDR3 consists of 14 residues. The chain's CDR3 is CASSSGPRNYGYTF. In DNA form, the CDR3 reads TGTGCCAGCAGCTCCGGCCCGAGAAACTATGGCTACACCTTC.

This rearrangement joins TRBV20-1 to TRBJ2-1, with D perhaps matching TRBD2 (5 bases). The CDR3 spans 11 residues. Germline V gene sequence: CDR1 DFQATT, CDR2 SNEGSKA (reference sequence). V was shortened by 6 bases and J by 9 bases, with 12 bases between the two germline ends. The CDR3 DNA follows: TGCAGTGCAATGCGGGTGGGTGAGCAGTTCTTC. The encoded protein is CSAMRVGEQFF.

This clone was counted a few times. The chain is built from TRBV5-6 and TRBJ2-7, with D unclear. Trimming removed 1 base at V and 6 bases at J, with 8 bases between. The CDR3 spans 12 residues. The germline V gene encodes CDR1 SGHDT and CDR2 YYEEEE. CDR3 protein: CASSLSSAEQYF. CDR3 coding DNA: TGTGCCAGCAGCTTGTCCTCTGCCGAGCAGTACTTC.

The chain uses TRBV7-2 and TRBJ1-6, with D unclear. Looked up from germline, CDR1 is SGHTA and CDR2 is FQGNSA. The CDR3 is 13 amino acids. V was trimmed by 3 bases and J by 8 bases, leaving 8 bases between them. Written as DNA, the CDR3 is TGTGCCAGCAGCTTGCAGGCTGATTCACCCCTCCACTTT. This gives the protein CASSLQADSPLHF.

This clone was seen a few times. Here the CDR3 DNA reads TGTGCCAGCAGCTTAGCGCGAGCGGGGGGGCGCCACGAGCAGTACTTC. This gives the protein CASSLARAGGRHEQYF. This rearrangement joins TRBV7-6 to TRBJ2-7; 10 positions match TRBD2. Germline lookup yields CDR1 SGHVS and CDR2 FNYEAQ. This CDR3 region has 16 residues. V trimming: 0 bases; J trimming: 5 bases; junction bases outside the gene matches: 7.

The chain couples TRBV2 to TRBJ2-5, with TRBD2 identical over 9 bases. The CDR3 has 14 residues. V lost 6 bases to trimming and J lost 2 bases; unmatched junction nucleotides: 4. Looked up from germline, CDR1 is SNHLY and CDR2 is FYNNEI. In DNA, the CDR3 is TGTGCCAGCAGCCCGGGACTAGCACAAGAGACCCAGTACTTC. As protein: CASSPGLAQETQYF.

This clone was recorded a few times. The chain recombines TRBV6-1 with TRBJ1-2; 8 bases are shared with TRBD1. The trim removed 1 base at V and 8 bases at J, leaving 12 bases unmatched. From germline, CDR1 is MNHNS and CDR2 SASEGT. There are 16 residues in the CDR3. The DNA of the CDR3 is TGTGCCAGCAGTGAAGAAGGAGTCAGGGGGCAGGGGGGCTACACCTTC. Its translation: CASSEEGVRGQGGYTF.

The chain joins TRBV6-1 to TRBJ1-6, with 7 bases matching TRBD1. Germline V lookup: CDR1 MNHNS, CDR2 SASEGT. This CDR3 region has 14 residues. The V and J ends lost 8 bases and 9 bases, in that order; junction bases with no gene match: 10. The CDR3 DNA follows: TGTGCCAGCGGCCCTACAGGGGAAGGTTCACCCCTCCACTTT. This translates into CASGPTGEGSPLHF.

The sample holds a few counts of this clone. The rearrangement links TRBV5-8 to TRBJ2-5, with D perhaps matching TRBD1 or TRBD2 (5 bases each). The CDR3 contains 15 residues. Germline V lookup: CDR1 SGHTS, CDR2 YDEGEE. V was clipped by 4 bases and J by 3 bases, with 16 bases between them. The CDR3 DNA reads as TGTGCCAGCAGCGCGTCCGGGGACGGAAAAGAGACCCAGTACTTC. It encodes CASSASGDGKETQYF. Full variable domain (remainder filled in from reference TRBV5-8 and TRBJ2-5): EAGVTQSPTHLIKTRGQQATLRCSPISGHTSVYWYQQALGLGLQFLLWYDEGEERNRGNFPPRFSGRQFPNYSSELNVNALELEDSALYLCASSASGDGKETQYFGPGTRLLVL.

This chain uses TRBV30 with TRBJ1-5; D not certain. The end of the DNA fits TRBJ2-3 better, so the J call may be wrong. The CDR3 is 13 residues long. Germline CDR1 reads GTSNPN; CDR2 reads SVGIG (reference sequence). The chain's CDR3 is CASEASGGQPQYF. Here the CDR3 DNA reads TGTGCCTCAGAGGCGTCGGGCGGTCAGCCCCAGTATTTT.

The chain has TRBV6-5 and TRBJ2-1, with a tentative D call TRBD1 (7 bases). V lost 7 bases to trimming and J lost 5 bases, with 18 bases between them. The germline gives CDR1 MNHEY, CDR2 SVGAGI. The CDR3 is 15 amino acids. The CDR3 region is CASTRPQGGDNEQFF. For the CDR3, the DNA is TGTGCCAGCACCAGGCCCCAGGGGGGCGACAATGAGCAGTTCTTC.